The 32 T cell receptor beta chains below were found in one sample sequenced in a study of identical twins. TCRdb itself ran the 5' RACE reads through MiXCR, one entry per CDR3 protein. The sample records 500,000 to 550,000 distinct CDR3 sequences, around 20% being singletons. This same sample was also part of a study on T cells expressing NK-cell markers.

The specimen was CD4+ T cells sorted from blood. Receptors were obtained from a woman aged 18-29 years in good health.

This rearrangement joins TRBV18 to TRBJ1-6; maybe TRBD1 (6 bases). Per germline, CDR1 KGHSH and CDR2 LQKENI. Trimming cost V 2 bases and J 6 bases, with 11 bases left between them. The CDR3 sequence is 15 residues long. The CDR3 DNA is TGTGCCAGCTCACCATACAGGGAAGTTAATTCACCCCTCCACTTT. Translated: CASSPYREVNSPLHF.

The J gene is TRBJ2-1, the V gene TRBV12-3 or TRBV12-4, with TRBD2 matching 11 bases. Losses at the gene ends were 6 bases for V and 8 bases for J; bases not matched to a gene: 6. The CDR3 contains 14 residues. CDR3 nucleotide sequence: TGTGCCAGCAGGACTAGCGGGATTTGGGATGAGCAGTTCTTC. The encoded protein is CASRTSGIWDEQFF.

The chain links TRBV5-5 to TRBJ2-3; perhaps TRBD1 as D (5 bases). V lost 1 base and J lost 3, with 21 bases in between. This CDR3 is 18 amino acids long. Per germline, CDR1 SGHKS and CDR2 YYEKEE (reference sequence). CDR3 residues: CASSLFRDNLGRTDTQYF. CDR3 sequence (DNA): TGTGCCAGCAGCTTGTTCAGGGATAATTTAGGGCGGACAGATACGCAGTATTTT.

This clonotype was seen a handful of times. The chain couples TRBV4-2 to TRBJ2-6; maybe TRBD2 (5 bases). The V gene lost 1 base and the J gene lost 1 base, with 17 bases spanning the gap. Germline CDR1 and CDR2: LGHNA and YNFKEQ. The CDR3 spans 19 residues. The CDR3 region has the DNA TGTGCCAGCAGCCAAGGCTTAGGCGGGTACTTATCTGGGGCCAACGTCCTGACTTTC. Encoded protein: CASSQGLGGYLSGANVLTF.

This clonotype was found a few times. The rearrangement links TRBV28 to TRBJ1-2; 9 nucleotides agree with TRBD1. The CDR3 covers 17 residues. Germline CDR1 reads MDHEN; CDR2 reads SYDVKM. Trimming cost V 2 bases and J 1 base; bases outside gene matches: 8. The CDR3 here is CASSLRSGTGFNYGYTF. CDR3 nucleotide sequence: TGTGCCAGCAGTTTACGAAGCGGGACAGGGTTTAACTATGGCTACACCTTC.

This clonotype was detected ten times or more. The chain couples TRBV2 to TRBJ2-7, with D uncertain. Germline CDR1 is SNHLY and CDR2 is FYNNEI. Trimming took off 7 bases at V and 0 bases at J, with 4 bases between the two ends. The CDR3 sequence is 11 residues long. This CDR3 is CASKISYEQYF. The CDR3 DNA is TGTGCCAGCAAGATCTCCTACGAGCAGTACTTC.

The sample holds a few counts of this clonotype. V and J are TRBV5-4 and TRBJ2-5; tentatively, D is TRBD2 (5 bases). The germline V gene has CDR1 SGHNT and CDR2 YYREEE (reference sequence). V lost 3 bases, J lost 2 bases, and 14 bases lay in between. The CDR3 is made up of 15 amino acids. CDR3 nucleotide sequence: TGTGCCAGCAGCTCCGCGGGTGGAGGACAAGAGACCCAGTACTTC. Protein sequence: CASSSAGGGQETQYF.

This clonotype was picked up a small number of times. V and J are TRBV12-3 or TRBV12-4 and TRBJ2-3; 7 bases line up with TRBD1. Trimming took 5 bases from V and 0 from J; bases not matched to a gene: 8. CDR3 length: 16 amino acids. The CDR3 nucleotides are TGTGCCAGCAGTACCCACAGGGGAACTAGCACAGATACGCAGTATTTT. This translates into CASSTHRGTSTDTQYF.

This clonotype was seen ten or more times. In nucleotides, the CDR3 is TGTGCCAGCAGTTTGAGGGGACTCTATTCACCCCTCCACTTT. Translating it yields CASSLRGLYSPLHF. This sequence joins TRBV12-3 or TRBV12-4 and TRBJ1-6, with a tentative D call TRBD1 (5 bases). CDR3 size: 14 residues. Trimming took 3 bases from V and 8 from J, leaving 11 bases between them.

In its sample, this clonotype was seen many times. The chain combines TRBV6-5 with TRBJ2-1; 9 bases are shared with TRBD2. Germline V gene lookup returns CDR1 MNHEY and CDR2 SVGAGI. This CDR3 comprises 15 residues. Trimming at V came to 4 bases and at J to 12 bases, leaving 13 bases not matched to a gene. CDR3 in amino acids: CASSFYSGRDRSQFF. For the CDR3, the DNA is TGTGCCAGCAGTTTTTATAGCGGGAGAGATAGGTCGCAGTTCTTC.

The genes are TRBV6-1 and TRBJ2-3; the D call may be TRBD1 or TRBD2 (5 bases each). V lost 6 bases and J 1 base, leaving 11 bases between the germline ends. The CDR3 spans 14 residues. From germline, CDR1 is MNHNS and CDR2 SASEGT. CDR3 sequence (DNA): TGTGCCAGCAGACTCTCGGGGCGCACAGATACGCAGTATTTT. It encodes CASRLSGRTDTQYF.

A few counts support this clonotype. The chain uses TRBV7-2 and TRBJ2-4, with 11 bases that match TRBD2. V lost 5 bases to trimming and J lost 7 bases; unmatched junction nucleotides: 7. Germline lookup yields CDR1 SGHTA and CDR2 FQGNSA. The CDR3 totals 15 residues. This chain's CDR3 is CASSHSGRAENIQYF. CDR3 nucleotide sequence: TGTGCCAGCAGCCATAGCGGGAGGGCCGAGAACATTCAGTACTTC.

The chain combines TRBV3-1 with TRBJ2-3; D is unclear. Deletions cut 1 base from V and 7 bases from J, with 12 bases between. Per germline, CDR1 LGHDT and CDR2 YNNKEL (reference sequence). The CDR3 has 14 amino acids. CDR3: CASSQVAGENTQYF. Written as DNA, the CDR3 is TGTGCCAGCAGCCAAGTAGCAGGTGAAAATACGCAGTATTTT.

The gene calls are TRBV7-2 and TRBJ2-7; D call uncertain. This CDR3 spans 12 amino acids. V lost 5 bases and J 4 bases, leaving 9 bases between the germline ends. Germline V lookup: CDR1 SGHTA, CDR2 FQGNSA. The CDR3 reads CASSQDQYEQYF. In DNA, the CDR3 is TGTGCCAGCAGCCAAGACCAGTACGAGCAGTACTTC.

This clonotype was picked up a small number of times. For the CDR3, the DNA is TGTGCCAGCAGCTGGACTAGCGGGAGGGGGGAGCTGTTTTTT. Translation gives CASSWTSGRGELFF. The chain links TRBV7-2 to TRBJ2-2; 14 positions agree with TRBD2. This CDR3 region has 14 residues. The germline V gene has CDR1 SGHTA and CDR2 FQGNSA. Germline trimming cut 4 bases from V and 8 bases from J; bases unmatched to any gene: 0. Full variable domain (missing parts from reference TRBV7-2 and TRBJ2-2): GAGVSQSPSNKVTEKGKDVELRCDPISGHTALYWYRQSLGQGLEFLIYFQGNSAPDKSGLPSDRFSAERTGGSVSTLTIQRTQQEDSAVYLCASSWTSGRGELFFGEGSRLTVL.

This chain links TRBV5-1 with TRBJ2-4, with 8 bases aligning to TRBD1. V trimming: 4 bases; J trimming: 8 bases; junction bases outside the gene matches: 14. The CDR3 sequence is 16 residues long. Germline CDR1 is SGHRS and CDR2 is YFSETQ. CDR3 in DNA: TGCGCCAGCAGCGGACGACAGGGGTTGAGGATTGACATTCAGTACTTC. Protein sequence: CASSGRQGLRIDIQYF.

This clonotype showed up just a few times. The chain joins TRBV20-1 to TRBJ2-3, with TRBD2 matching over 8 bases. The CDR3 sequence is 18 residues long. Germline V gene data show CDR1 as DFQATT and CDR2 as SNEGSKA (reference sequence). Trimming removed 3 bases from V and 0 bases from J; junction bases left unmatched: 14. The CDR3 protein is CSASSALPGLGSTDTQYF. In DNA, the CDR3 is TGCAGTGCTAGTTCGGCTCTACCGGGACTAGGGAGCACAGATACGCAGTATTTT.

This clonotype was observed a handful of times. V and J are TRBV27 and TRBJ2-1; 7 positions agree with TRBD2. The J segment lost 7 bases and the V segment lost 7 bases, leaving 7 bases of the junction unmatched. CDR3 length: 13 residues. Germline CDR1 MNHEY, CDR2 SMNVEV (reference sequence). CDR3 bases: TGTGCCAGCACCCTCAGCGGGAATAATGAGCAGTTCTTC. It codes for CASTLSGNNEQFF.

This clonotype was counted a few times. The rearrangement joins TRBV9 to TRBJ1-1, with a possible D match to TRBD1 (5 bases). The ends were cut back, 4 bases at V and 3 bases at J, with 16 bases in the middle. The CDR3 has 15 residues. The germline gives CDR1 SGDLS, CDR2 YYNGEE. As DNA, the CDR3 is TGTGCCAGCAGCCCGCGACAGAGGGCCGACACTGAAGCTTTCTTT. Protein sequence: CASSPRQRADTEAFF.

This clonotype was counted between two and nine times. The V call is TRBV20-1, the J call TRBJ2-1, with D maybe TRBD1 (6 bases). Between the trimmed V and J ends, which lost 6 bases and 10 bases, there was a span of 16 bases. This CDR3 is 12 amino acids long. Germline loops: CDR1 DFQATT, CDR2 SNEGSKA (reference sequence). The CDR3 DNA reads TGCAGTGCGCCCACAGGGTTATGGGAGCAGTTCTTC. This encodes CSAPTGLWEQFF.

Notes on this clonotype: A junction end diverges from the germline sequence, so it may reflect a read error. J is TRBJ2-1 and V is TRBV20-1; a weak D match, TRBD2 (6 bases). The CDR3 consists of 14 residues. Germline loops: CDR1 DFQATT, CDR2 SNEGSKA (reference sequence). The CDR3 loop is CSTSRGGTRNEQFF. CDR3 sequence (DNA): TGCAGTACTAGCCGGGGCGGGACGCGCAATGAGCAGTTCTTC.

This sequence joins TRBV7-8 and TRBJ1-5; D call uncertain. CDR1 is SGHVS and CDR2 is FQNEAQ in the germline V gene. Trimming took 5 bases from V and 7 from J, leaving 9 bases between them. The CDR3 sequence is 12 residues long. The CDR3 here is CASSVYGQPQHF. CDR3 DNA: TGTGCCAGCAGCGTGTACGGGCAGCCCCAGCATTTT.

This clonotype appeared many times. The gene calls are TRBV11-3 and TRBJ2-1; 10 positions match TRBD2. V lost 1 base to trimming and J lost 3 bases; unmatched junction nucleotides: 9. The germline gives CDR1 SGHNT, CDR2 YENEEA. The CDR3 has 18 amino acids. CDR3 protein: CASSLVSSGSGGYNEQFF. The CDR3 nucleotides are TGTGCCAGCAGCTTAGTTTCTAGCGGGAGTGGGGGCTACAATGAGCAGTTCTTC.

The V gene is TRBV7-2, the J gene TRBJ1-3; 8 bases are a match to TRBD1. J lost 7 bases, V lost 1 base, and 6 bases had no gene match. This CDR3 has 15 amino acids. Germline lookup yields CDR1 SGHTA and CDR2 FQGNSA. The CDR3 region is CASSLVPRGQNTIYF. CDR3 DNA sequence: TGTGCCAGCAGCTTAGTTCCCAGGGGGCAGAACACCATATATTTT.

This clonotype was recorded a few times. The rearrangement uses TRBV20-1 and TRBJ2-5; TRBD1 is a possible D gene (6 bases). Germline V gives CDR1 DFQATT, CDR2 SNEGSKA (reference sequence). CDR3 length equals 12 residues. Deletions cut 1 base from V and 8 bases from J, with 11 bases between. The CDR3 here is CSARGGDITQYF. CDR3 bases: TGCAGTGCTAGAGGAGGGGACATCACCCAGTACTTC.

This clonotype was found many times. This chain links TRBV12-5 with TRBJ2-7, with D perhaps TRBD1 (6 bases). Per germline, CDR1 LGHNT and CDR2 FRNRAP. Trimming took off 5 bases at V and 5 bases at J, with 13 bases between the two ends. This CDR3 region has 13 residues. The CDR3 bases are TGTGCTAGTGGTCTACAGGGTCCCCACGAGCAGTACTTC. The encoded protein is CASGLQGPHEQYF.

CDR3 region: CASKATGFSYEQYF. Here the CDR3 DNA reads TGCGCCAGCAAGGCTACCGGGTTCTCCTACGAGCAGTACTTC. J is TRBJ2-7 and V is TRBV10-2; no clear D. V shed 7 bases and J shed 0 bases, with 13 bases lying between them. This CDR3 has 14 amino acids. The V gene's germline CDR1 is WSHSY and CDR2 SAAADI.

V usage is TRBV6-2 or TRBV6-3 and J usage is TRBJ2-1; a weak D match, TRBD1 (5 bases). CDR1 MNHEY and CDR2 SVGEGT come from the germline V gene. V was trimmed by 6 bases and J by 8 bases, leaving 20 bases between them. CDR3 length: 15 amino acids. The CDR3 reads CASSQRESGFHEQFF. The CDR3 DNA reads TGTGCCAGCAGCCAAAGAGAGTCAGGGTTCCATGAGCAGTTCTTC.

This clonotype was detected many times. The chain uses TRBV5-1 and TRBJ2-5, with no clear D. The germline V gene has CDR1 SGHRS and CDR2 YFSETQ. Trimming removed 5 bases at V and 1 base at J, with 9 bases between. CDR3 length equals 13 residues. CDR3 coding DNA: TGCGCCAGCAGTAGAGGCCGCCAAGAGACCCAGTACTTC. Amino acids: CASSRGRQETQYF.

The chain is built from TRBV12-3 or TRBV12-4 and TRBJ2-7; 9 nucleotides line up with TRBD2. Trimming cost V 3 bases and J 2 bases; bases outside gene matches: 11. There are 17 residues in the CDR3. The CDR3 DNA reads TGTGCCAGCAGTTTGATAGTAGCGGGGGATGGGCCCTACGAGCAGTACTTC. Translating gives CASSLIVAGDGPYEQYF.

This clonotype has a handful of counts. The chain uses TRBV7-6 and TRBJ2-2; no clear D. V lost 5 bases and J lost 9, with 10 bases in between. The CDR3 sequence is 12 residues long. The V gene's germline CDR1 is SGHVS and CDR2 FNYEAQ. CDR3 bases: TGTGCCAGCAGCCCTGGGTCTAGGGAGCTGTTTTTT. Encoded protein: CASSPGSRELFF.

This clonotype was seen more than once but under ten times. The rearrangement joins TRBV12-3 or TRBV12-4 to TRBJ2-5; D possibly corresponds to TRBD2 (5 bases). The CDR3 sequence is 15 residues long. V lost 1 base and J lost 5, with 14 bases in between. The CDR3 loop is CASSLEVSARETQYF. CDR3 sequence (DNA): TGTGCCAGCAGTTTAGAGGTTAGCGCTAGGGAGACCCAGTACTTC.